The clone carrying this T cell receptor beta chain was seen just once. Clones were sequenced by immunoSEQ multiplex PCR, and TCRdb holds only the in-frame ones, with some missing. The table records about 230,000 clones, roughly 80% of them present only once. This record belongs to a study of blood T cell repertoires in COVID-19. The CDR3 spans 14 residues. Trimming pared 5 bases from V and 7 bases from J, leaving 11 bases between. CDR1 and CDR2 from the germline V gene are KGHDR and SFDVKD. This sequence joins TRBV24-1 and TRBJ1-6, with D perhaps TRBD1 (5 bases). The clonotype originates from a woman aged 50 to 60 with acute or convalescent COVID-19. The source material was peripheral blood. CDR3 sequence: CATSASGFNSPLHF. CDR3 nucleotides: TGTGCCACCAGTGCGTCAGGGTTCAATTCACCCCTCCACTTT.